A selection of T cell receptor beta chains follows, all from one sample in a study of blood T cell repertoires in COVID-19. The repertoire was sequenced with immunoSEQ multiplex PCR; TCRdb's copy has only in-frame clones and lacks some. The sample carries over 200,000 clones, roughly 87% recorded once. Sequencing was carried out using peripheral blood. These receptor sequences come from a man aged 40-50 years with active or convalescent COVID-19. CDR3s include the opening cysteine and the closing phenylalanine or tryptophan. The D gene is left open where the match is weak. A clone size is listed for some rows: how often the clone was seen (once, few, many), or a class if it is expanded.

V	D	size	J	DNA	CDR3
TRBV7-9	NA	NA	TRBJ2-7	TGTGCCAGCAGCTTCTTACCCATCGAACCACATGGTTTGTACGAGCAGTACTTC	CASSFLPIEPHGLYEQYF
TRBV2	TRBD1	NA	TRBJ2-1	TGTGCCACCCGGACAGGGTGGAATGAGCAGTTCTTC	CATRTGWNEQFF
TRBV11-2	NA	NA	TRBJ2-3	TGTGCCAGCAGCTACGAGGATGCAGATACGCAGTATTTT	CASSYEDADTQYF
TRBV9	NA	NA	TRBJ1-3	TGTGCCAGCAGCGTTTGGGGCAACTCTGGAAACACCATATATTTT	CASSVWGNSGNTIYF
TRBV5-1	TRBD2	NA	TRBJ2-1	TGCGCCAGCAGCATCATGACTAGCGCGGACAATGAGCAGTTCTTC	CASSIMTSADNEQFF
TRBV5-4	TRBD2	NA	TRBJ2-3	TGTGCCAGCAGCTTAGCGGGGGCCAGCACAGATACGCAGTATTTT	CASSLAGASTDTQYF
TRBV10-1	NA	few	TRBJ1-2	TGCGCCAGCAGTGAGTCCCCCTCACAGGGCTACACCTTC	CASSESPSQGYTF
TRBV4-2	TRBD2	NA	TRBJ2-5	TGTGCCAGCAGCCAAGTGTCTAGCGGCACGGGGGAGACCCAGTACTTC	CASSQVSSGTGETQYF
TRBV28	NA	NA	TRBJ1-3	TGTGCCAGCAACGAGGCACTTGGAAACACCATATATTTT	CASNEALGNTIYF
TRBV27	NA	NA	TRBJ1-5	TGTGCCAGCAGTCTACTCAGGGATCAGCCCCAGCATTTT	CASSLLRDQPQHF
TRBV27	NA	NA	TRBJ1-6	TGTGCCAGCAGTCCCGACACGTCCTCACCCCTCCACTTT	CASSPDTSSPLHF
TRBV18	NA	NA	TRBJ1-1	TGTGCCAGCTCACCAGACCGGGTCGCGGGGGGCACTGAAGCTTTCTTT	CASSPDRVAGGTEAFF
TRBV24-1	TRBD1	NA	TRBJ1-1	TGTGCCACCAGTCGGACAGGGTCCACTGAAGCTTTCTTT	CATSRTGSTEAFF
TRBV6-5	NA	once	TRBJ1-1	TGTGCCAGCAGTTACTCTCCGGGGGTGAACACTGAAGCTTTCTTT	CASSYSPGVNTEAFF
TRBV28	TRBD1	NA	TRBJ1-1	TGTGCCAGCAGTTTCTCGCGGGCAGGGGGCGAGATTCATGCTGAAGCTTTCTTT	CASSFSRAGGEIHAEAFF
TRBV28	TRBD1	NA	TRBJ1-6	TGTGCCAGCAGTTTCAGGGGGCTCTCCTATAATTCACCCCTCCACTTT	CASSFRGLSYNSPLHF
TRBV6-5	TRBD1	NA	TRBJ1-3	TGTGCCAGCAGTTACGACAGGGATCCTGGAAACACCATATATTTT	CASSYDRDPGNTIYF
TRBV28	NA	NA	TRBJ1-3	TGTGCCAGCAGTTTATTGAGACGGGACTTACTGTCTGGAAACACCATATATTTT	CASSLLRRDLLSGNTIYF
TRBV7-6	NA	NA	TRBJ1-2	TGTGCCAGCAGCGAAATGGGGCAGCTTTCCTACTATGGCTACACCTTC	CASSEMGQLSYYGYTF
TRBV5-4	NA	NA	TRBJ1-1	TGTGCCAGCAGCCCCGGGGGGCGGAGCACTGAAGCTTTCTTT	CASSPGGRSTEAFF
TRBV28	TRBD1	NA	TRBJ2-3	TGTGCCAGCAGTGGGGATAGGGACAGGGTAGGATATGGAGATACGCAGTATTTT	CASSGDRDRVGYGDTQYF
TRBV12-3/TRBV12-4	NA	NA	TRBJ2-3	TGTGCCAGCAGTCAGACAGATACGCAGTATTTT	CASSQTDTQYF
TRBV28	NA	NA	TRBJ2-7	TGTGCCAGCAGTTCTAGACGGGGGAGCTACGAGCAGTACTTC	CASSSRRGSYEQYF
TRBV19	NA	NA	TRBJ1-1	TGTGCCAGTAGTATAGATCTAAGAGGCCTTGAAGCTTTCTTT	CASSIDLRGLEAFF
TRBV19	NA	NA	TRBJ2-1	TGTGCCAGTAGTATTACGAGATATTACTCCTACAATGAGCAGTTCTTC	CASSITRYYSYNEQFF
TRBV5-1	TRBD2	NA	TRBJ2-5	TGCGCCAGCAGCTCTACTAGCGGGAGTGGGAGGGAGACCCAGTACTTC	CASSSTSGSGRETQYF